This entry lists 32 T cell receptor beta chains sequenced from one sample in a study of blood T cell repertoires in COVID-19. The repertoire was sequenced with immunoSEQ multiplex PCR; TCRdb's copy has only in-frame clones and lacks some. Of about 520,000 clones in the sample, approximately 85% were seen once. The sequenced sample was peripheral blood. The receptors stem from a human donor in a cohort sampled during active COVID-19.

V gene TRBV9 combines with J gene TRBJ1-3; the D gene is possibly TRBD1 (5 bases). Germline assignment: CDR1 SGDLS and CDR2 YYNGEE. CDR3 size: 14 residues. Trimming shortened V by 0 bases and J by 4 bases, and 8 bases separated the two germline ends. DNA of the CDR3: TGTGCCAGCAGCGTAGCGGGGGACGGAAACACCATATATTTT. This encodes CASSVAGDGNTIYF.

The chain uses TRBV19 and TRBJ1-2; TRBD1 is a possible D gene (6 bases). V lost 9 bases and J 4 bases, leaving 27 bases between the germline ends. Germline V CDR1 and CDR2: LNHDA, SQIVND (reference sequence). The CDR3 loop spans 17 amino acids. CDR3 DNA sequence: TGTGCCAGCAGGAGAGGCGGACAGCTCCTTCGAAGCTATGGCTACACCTTC. Amino acid sequence: CASRRGGQLLRSYGYTF.

The V call is TRBV10-3, the J call TRBJ2-3; no reliable D call. V was trimmed by 3 bases and J by 3 bases, leaving 10 bases between them. Germline CDR1 and CDR2: ENHRY and SYGVKD. The CDR3 is made up of 14 amino acids. This CDR3 is CAISEGMRTDTQYF. CDR3 DNA: TGTGCCATCAGTGAAGGTATGCGGACAGATACGCAGTATTTT.

DNA for the CDR3: TGTGCCTGCAAATCCAGGGGCGGGGAGACCCAGTACTTC. Translated: CACKSRGGETQYF. V is TRBV30 and J is TRBJ2-5; perhaps TRBD1 as D (6 bases). The ends were cut back, 6 bases at V and 5 bases at J, with 16 bases in the middle. From germline, CDR1 is GTSNPN and CDR2 SVGIG (reference sequence). The CDR3 is made up of 13 amino acids.

In its sample, this clone was seen once. J is TRBJ1-2 and V is TRBV28; D remains ambiguous. Trimming cost V 2 bases and J 0 bases, with 4 bases left between them. Germline assignment: CDR1 MDHEN and CDR2 SYDVKM. This CDR3 spans 13 amino acids. This CDR3 reads CASSLTSNYGYTF. In DNA, the CDR3 is TGTGCCAGCAGTTTAACTTCTAACTATGGCTACACCTTC.

The CDR3 DNA is TGTGCCAGCAGCTCAACAGGGGGCACTGAAGCTTTCTTT. Translated, it gives CASSSTGGTEAFF. The chain joins TRBV14 to TRBJ1-1, with 8 bases identical to TRBD1. In germline, CDR1 is SGHDN, CDR2 FVKESK. The J segment lost 4 bases and the V segment lost 5 bases, leaving 3 bases of the junction unmatched. The CDR3 has 13 residues.

This chain links TRBV28 with TRBJ2-5; 8 bases line up with TRBD1. Trimming cost V 9 bases and J 4 bases; bases outside gene matches: 16. This CDR3 contains 16 residues. Looked up from germline, CDR1 is MDHEN and CDR2 is SYDVKM. CDR3 protein: CASSLSSARGRETQYF. The CDR3 DNA follows: TGTGCCAGTTCCCTTTCCTCGGCCAGGGGGCGAGAGACCCAGTACTTC.

V gene TRBV29-1 combines with J gene TRBJ1-1; no clear D. Germline values: CDR1 SQVTM, CDR2 ANQGSEA. The CDR3 is 13 amino acids. Between the trimmed V and J ends, which lost 5 bases and 1 base, there was a span of 11 bases. The CDR3 sequence: CSVKVGGNTEAFF. The DNA of the CDR3 is TGCAGCGTTAAGGTTGGAGGGAACACTGAAGCTTTCTTT. Variable domain in full (rest from reference TRBV29-1 and TRBJ1-1): SAVISQKPSRDICQRGTSLTIQCQVDSQVTMMFWYRQQPGQSLTLIATANQGSEATYESGFVIDKFPISRPNLTFSTLTVSNMSPEDSSIYLCSVKVGGNTEAFFGQGTRLTVV.

This chain links TRBV24-1 with TRBJ1-2; 7 bases line up with TRBD1. The germline V gene has CDR1 KGHDR and CDR2 SFDVKD. The CDR3 sequence is 15 residues long. With 3 bases clipped from V and 5 bases from J, the junction kept 8 bases outside the gene matches. In DNA form, the CDR3 reads TGTGCCACCAGTGATGGTGGACAGGCGGTTTATGGCTACACCTTC. Translation gives CATSDGGQAVYGYTF.

The chain combines TRBV6-2 or TRBV6-3 with TRBJ1-2, with 8 bases identical to TRBD1. The CDR3 has 15 amino acids. V dropped 6 bases and J dropped 3; count of bases not matched to a gene: 9. CDR1 is MNHEY and CDR2 is SVGEGT in the germline V gene. The CDR3 spells CASSSAKTGDYGYTF. The CDR3, as DNA: TGTGCCAGCAGCTCAGCAAAGACAGGGGACTATGGCTACACCTTC.

The CDR3 nucleotides read TGTGCCAGCAGCGTATTGACTAGCGGGAGTATAGATACGCAGTATTTT. This sequence encodes CASSVLTSGSIDTQYF. The rearrangement uses TRBV9 and TRBJ2-3; 12 bases match TRBD2. The CDR3 is 16 residues long. The J segment lost 5 bases and the V segment lost 1 base, leaving 5 bases of the junction unmatched. Looked up from germline, CDR1 is SGDLS and CDR2 is YYNGEE.

The rearrangement uses TRBV28 and TRBJ1-1; 8 positions match TRBD1. CDR1 and CDR2 (germline): MDHEN, SYDVKM. This CDR3 comprises 15 residues. V lost 6 bases, J lost 5 bases, and 11 bases stayed unmatched. The CDR3 DNA sequence: TGTGCCAGCAGAACCCTCGGACAGGGAAGAACTGAAGCTTTCTTT. The encoded protein is CASRTLGQGRTEAFF.

This clone was seen a handful of times. The V gene is TRBV28, the J gene TRBJ2-7; the D is unclear. The CDR3 totals 13 residues. V was cut by 7 bases and J by 2 bases, with 12 bases left in between. Germline CDR1 reads MDHEN; CDR2 reads SYDVKM. The CDR3 coding sequence is TGTGCCAGCATGAGAGATGTGACCTACGAGCAGTACTTC. It yields the protein CASMRDVTYEQYF.

V and J are TRBV9 and TRBJ2-5; D is unresolved. The V gene lost 1 base and the J gene lost 5 bases, with 6 bases spanning the gap. The CDR3 runs 12 residues. Germline-derived CDR1 and CDR2 are SGDLS and YYNGEE. CDR3 sequence: CASSVRFETQYF. CDR3 nucleotide sequence: TGTGCCAGCAGCGTACGGTTCGAGACCCAGTACTTC.

The V call is TRBV4-2, the J call TRBJ1-3; the D gene is possibly TRBD1 (6 bases). V was trimmed by 3 bases and J by 4 bases, leaving 13 bases between them. Germline V gene data show CDR1 as LGHNA and CDR2 as YNFKEQ. CDR3 length: 15 residues. The CDR3 sequence is CASSHELQGGNTIYF. The CDR3 DNA sequence: TGTGCCAGCAGCCACGAATTACAGGGAGGAAACACCATATATTTT.

The V call is TRBV7-2, the J call TRBJ2-3; weak D call: TRBD2 (5 bases). Germline CDR1 is SGHTA and CDR2 is FQGNSA. The V end lost 1 base, the J end lost 1 base, and 12 bases lay between the germline ends. The CDR3 has 16 residues. This chain's CDR3 is CASSLGPGRGTDTQYF. The CDR3 nucleotides read TGTGCCAGCAGCTTAGGCCCGGGAAGGGGCACAGATACGCAGTATTTT.

The count of this clone is one. The chain uses TRBV19 and TRBJ2-4; D unclear. V was cut by 5 bases and J by 0 bases, with 8 bases left in between. The CDR3 totals 14 residues. Looked up from germline, CDR1 is LNHDA and CDR2 is SQIVND (reference sequence). The CDR3 loop reads CASSPGIAKNIQYF. The DNA for the CDR3 is TGTGCCAGTAGTCCAGGAATAGCCAAAAACATTCAGTACTTC.

The V and J genes are TRBV5-5 and TRBJ1-4, with 7 bases fitting TRBD1. Germline CDR1 and CDR2: SGHKS and YYEKEE (reference sequence). CDR3 length equals 14 residues. V lost 4 bases, J lost 8 bases, and 8 bases stayed unmatched. The CDR3 loop is CASSETGRFEKLFF. The CDR3 nucleotides are TGTGCCAGCAGCGAGACAGGGAGGTTCGAAAAACTGTTTTTT. Supplemented by reference TRBV5-5 and TRBJ1-4, the full variable domain reads DAGVTQSPTHLIKTRGQQVTLRCSPISGHKSVSWYQQVLGQGPQFIFQYYEKEERGRGNFPDRFSARQFPNYSSELNVNALLLGDSALYLCASSETGRFEKLFFGSGTQLSVL.

The J gene is TRBJ1-6, the V gene TRBV10-2; 7 nucleotides agree with TRBD1. This CDR3 has 15 residues. V trimming: 4 bases; J trimming: 8 bases; junction bases outside the gene matches: 8. Germline V gene lookup returns CDR1 WSHSY and CDR2 SAAADI. CDR3: CASSGRQGRDSPLHF. The CDR3 DNA reads as TGCGCCAGCAGTGGAAGACAGGGCCGAGATTCACCCCTCCACTTT.

The gene calls are TRBV30 and TRBJ1-3; D is undetermined. The V gene lost 5 bases and the J gene lost 0 bases, with 17 bases spanning the gap. CDR3 length: 16 residues. Germline assignment: CDR1 GTSNPN and CDR2 SVGIG (reference sequence). The CDR3 DNA reads as TGTGCCTGGGGTCCCCCCCAGGTGCTCTCTGGAAACACCATATATTTT. Protein sequence: CAWGPPQVLSGNTIYF.

This chain uses TRBV3-1 (or the pseudogene TRBV3-2) with TRBJ2-1, with 11 bases fitting TRBD1. The CDR3 is 19 amino acids. V was pared by 2 bases and J by 5 bases, with 14 bases of the junction left unmatched. Germline lookup yields CDR1 LGHDT and CDR2 YNNKEL (reference sequence). The CDR3 DNA is TGTGCCAGCAGCCAAAGAAGGGCCCGGACAGGGGGCGAAAACAATGAGCAGTTCTTC. This sequence encodes CASSQRRARTGGENNEQFF.

This clone appeared once. The V and J genes are TRBV3-1 (or the pseudogene TRBV3-2) and TRBJ2-1, with a weak D call TRBD2 (7 bases). CDR3 length: 14 residues. Germline V lookup: CDR1 LGHDT, CDR2 YNNKEL (reference sequence). V was pared by 4 bases and J by 6 bases, with 13 bases between. CDR3 nucleotides: TGTGCCAGCAGCCGGGGGGGGCGCCGCAATGAGCAGTTCTTC. It specifies CASSRGGRRNEQFF.

This chain joins TRBV30 and TRBJ1-5; 7 bases agree with TRBD1. Looked up from germline, CDR1 is GTSNPN and CDR2 is SVGIG (reference sequence). V shed 5 bases, J shed 4 bases, and the junction held 5 bases outside the gene matches. This CDR3 is built from 13 residues. CDR3 amino acids: CAWATGANQPQHF. The CDR3 nucleotides read TGTGCCTGGGCAACAGGGGCTAATCAGCCCCAGCATTTT.

The chain couples TRBV6-6 to TRBJ1-5; 7 nucleotides line up with TRBD1. This CDR3 contains 13 residues. Germline V gene sequence: CDR1 MNHNY, CDR2 SVGAGI (reference sequence). With 8 bases clipped from V and 7 bases from J, the junction kept 8 bases outside the gene matches. The CDR3 here is CASVREGAQPQHF. CDR3 nucleotides: TGTGCCAGCGTAAGAGAGGGGGCACAGCCCCAGCATTTT.

This clone was counted a few times. The CDR3 bases are TGTGCCAGCAGGCAGGACAAAGATGAAGCTTTCTTT. Its protein is CASRQDKDEAFF. The V call is TRBV6-1, the J call TRBJ1-1, with a weak D call TRBD1 (5 bases). The V and J ends lost 6 bases and 7 bases respectively, with 12 bases between them. There are 12 residues in the CDR3. Germline V gene lookup returns CDR1 MNHNS and CDR2 SASEGT.

The gene calls are TRBV5-1 and TRBJ2-3; perhaps TRBD1 as D (7 bases). The V end lost 9 bases, the J end lost 5 bases, and 19 bases lay between the germline ends. The CDR3 sequence is 14 residues long. CDR1 is SGHRS and CDR2 is YFSETQ in the germline V gene. In DNA form, the CDR3 reads TGCGCCACTCAGAGTTCAGGGGGGCGAGATACGCAGTATTTT. Protein sequence: CATQSSGGRDTQYF. Full variable domain (rest looked up from reference TRBV5-1 and TRBJ2-3): KAGVTQTPRYLIKTRGQQVTLSCSPISGHRSVSWYQQTPGQGLQFLFEYFSETQRNKGNFPGRFSGRQFSNSRSEMNVSTLELGDSALYLCATQSSGGRDTQYFGPGTRLTVL.

This clone has just a few counts. The chain joins TRBV5-1 to TRBJ2-2; 8 nucleotides line up with TRBD1. CDR1 SGHRS and CDR2 YFSETQ come from the germline V gene. The CDR3 is 14 amino acids. Trimming cost V 0 bases and J 5 bases; bases outside gene matches: 0. CDR3 residues: CASSLGTGTGELFF. The CDR3, as DNA: TGCGCCAGCAGCTTGGGGACAGGGACCGGGGAGCTGTTTTTT.

The CDR3 protein is CASSYRAGSTDTQYF. The CDR3 bases are TGTGCCAGCAGTTACCGGGCGGGCAGCACAGATACGCAGTATTTT. The V call is TRBV6-2 or TRBV6-3, the J call TRBJ2-3; D may be TRBD2 (5 bases). CDR1 and CDR2 (germline): MNHEY, SVGEGT. The CDR3 length is 15 residues. The V end was cut by 2 bases, the J end by 0 bases, with 9 bases between.

This clone was recorded at least ten times. The rearrangement joins TRBV29-1 to TRBJ2-1, with a tentative D call TRBD2 (5 bases). Between the trimmed V and J ends, which lost 2 bases and 9 bases, there was a span of 17 bases. This CDR3 spans 14 amino acids. Germline loops: CDR1 SQVTM, CDR2 ANQGSEA. Here the CDR3 DNA reads TGCAGCGTTGAAAGGGTAGGAGGAACGGGTGAGCAGTTCTTC. Translation: CSVERVGGTGEQFF.

The chain employs TRBV19 and TRBJ2-7; 7 nucleotides line up with TRBD1. The CDR3 contains 14 residues. J lost 5 bases, V lost 5 bases, and 9 bases had no gene match. From germline, CDR1 is LNHDA and CDR2 SQIVND (reference sequence). The CDR3 protein is CASSVLTGTHEQYF. The CDR3 nucleotides are TGTGCCAGTAGTGTCCTGACAGGGACCCACGAGCAGTACTTC.

V gene TRBV5-4 combines with J gene TRBJ1-2; D is possibly TRBD1 (5 bases). CDR1 and CDR2 from the germline V gene are SGHNT and YYREEE (reference sequence). Trimming removed 2 bases at V and 8 bases at J, with 16 bases between. The CDR3 is 14 amino acids. The CDR3 DNA follows: TGTGCCAGCAGCTTCTGGGGGACTTTTAAAGGCTACACCTTC. Translating gives CASSFWGTFKGYTF.

The CDR3 nucleotides are TGTGCCAGCAGTTTATTTAGGTTCCGGACAGGGGTTCAGCCCCAGCATTTT. Encoded protein: CASSLFRFRTGVQPQHF. The gene calls are TRBV28 and TRBJ1-5; 9 bases match TRBD1. This CDR3 has 17 amino acids. After removal of 1 base from V and 6 bases from J, the junction contained 10 bases not matched to a gene. The V gene's germline CDR1 is MDHEN and CDR2 SYDVKM.